The entry below describes one TCR beta chain. The data were taken from a study of T cells in Graves' hyperthyroidism and ophthalmopathy. Germline CDR1 and CDR2: SQVTM and ANQGSEA. This CDR3 is 11 amino acids long. V shed 8 bases and J shed 2 bases, with 10 bases lying between them. RNA transcripts gave rise to amplified TCR beta CDR3 regions. An initial round of RT-PCR targeting the TCR CDR3 relied on the HTBI primer set. TCRdb reprocessed the multiplex PCR reads via MiXCR and lists one record per CDR3 protein. The table records about 96,000 distinct CDR3 sequences, around 50% of them present only once.

V is TRBV29-1 and J is TRBJ2-7; D gene unclear. This clonotype was obtained from a woman aged 40 to 50 with Graves' hyperthyroidism. The sequencing input was blood. The CDR3 nucleotides read TGCAGCAGCCGATTGCCCTACGAGCAGTACTTC. The encoded protein is CSSRLPYEQYF.